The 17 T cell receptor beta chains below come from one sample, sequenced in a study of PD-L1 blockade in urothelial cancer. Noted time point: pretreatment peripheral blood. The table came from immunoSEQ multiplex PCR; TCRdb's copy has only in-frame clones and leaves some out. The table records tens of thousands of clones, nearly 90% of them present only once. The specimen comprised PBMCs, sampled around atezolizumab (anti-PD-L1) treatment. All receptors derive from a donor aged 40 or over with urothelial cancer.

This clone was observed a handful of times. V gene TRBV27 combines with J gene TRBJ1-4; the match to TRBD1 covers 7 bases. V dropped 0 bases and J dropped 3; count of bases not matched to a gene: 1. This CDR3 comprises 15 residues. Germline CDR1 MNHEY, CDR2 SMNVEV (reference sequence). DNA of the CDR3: TGTGCCAGCAGTTTATCGACAGGGTCTAATGAAAAACTGTTTTTT. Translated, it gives CASSLSTGSNEKLFF.

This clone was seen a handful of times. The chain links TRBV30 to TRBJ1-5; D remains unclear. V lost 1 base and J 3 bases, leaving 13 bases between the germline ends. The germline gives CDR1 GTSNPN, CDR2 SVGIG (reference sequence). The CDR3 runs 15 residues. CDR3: CAWSASPGSNQPQHF. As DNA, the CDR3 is TGTGCCTGGAGTGCCTCCCCGGGATCCAATCAGCCCCAGCATTTT.

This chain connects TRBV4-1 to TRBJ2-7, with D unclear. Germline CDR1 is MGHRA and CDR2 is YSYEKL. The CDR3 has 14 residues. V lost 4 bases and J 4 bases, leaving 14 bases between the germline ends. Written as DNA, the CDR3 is TGCGCCAGCAGCCTCCAGGTCTACCAATACGAGCAGTACTTC. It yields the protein CASSLQVYQYEQYF.

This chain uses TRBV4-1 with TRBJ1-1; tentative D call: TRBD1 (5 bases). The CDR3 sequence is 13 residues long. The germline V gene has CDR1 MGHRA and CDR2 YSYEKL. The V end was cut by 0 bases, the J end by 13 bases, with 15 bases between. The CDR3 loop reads CASSQDGGGRVFF. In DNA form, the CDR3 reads TGCGCCAGCAGCCAAGATGGCGGGGGAAGGGTTTTCTTT.

The chain's CDR3 is CASSIRQGREKLFF. The CDR3 region has the DNA TGTGCCAGTAGTATTCGGCAGGGCCGGGAAAAACTGTTTTTT. This chain connects TRBV19 to TRBJ1-4; D might be TRBD1 (5 bases). The V and J ends lost 3 bases and 8 bases respectively, with 13 bases between them. Germline-derived CDR1 and CDR2 are LNHDA and SQIVND (reference sequence). The CDR3 covers 14 residues.

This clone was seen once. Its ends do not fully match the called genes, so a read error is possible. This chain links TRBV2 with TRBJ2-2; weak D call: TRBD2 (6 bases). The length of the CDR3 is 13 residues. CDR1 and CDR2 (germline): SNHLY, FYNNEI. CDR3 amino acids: CTSSEARGGGLFF. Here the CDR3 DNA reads TGTACCAGCAGTGAAGCCCGTGGGGGAGGGCTGTTTTTT.

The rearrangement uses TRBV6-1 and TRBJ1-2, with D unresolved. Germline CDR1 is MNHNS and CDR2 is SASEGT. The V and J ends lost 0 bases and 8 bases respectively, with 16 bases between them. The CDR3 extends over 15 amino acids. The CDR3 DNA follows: TGTGCCAGCAGTGAAGCGATTAGTCTGACCGGGGGCTACACCTTC. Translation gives CASSEAISLTGGYTF.

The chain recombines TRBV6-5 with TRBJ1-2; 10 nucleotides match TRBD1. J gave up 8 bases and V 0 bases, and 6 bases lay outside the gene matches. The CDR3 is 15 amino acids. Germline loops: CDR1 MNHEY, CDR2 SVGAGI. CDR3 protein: CASSYSRQGARGYTF. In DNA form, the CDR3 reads TGTGCCAGCAGTTACTCTCGACAGGGGGCAAGGGGCTACACCTTC.

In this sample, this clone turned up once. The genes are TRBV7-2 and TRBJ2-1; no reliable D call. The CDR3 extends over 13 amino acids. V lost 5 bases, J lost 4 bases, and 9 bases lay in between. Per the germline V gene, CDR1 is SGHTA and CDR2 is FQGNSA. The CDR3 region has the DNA TGTGCCAGCAGCCAAGCGTCATACAATGAGCAGTTCTTC. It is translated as CASSQASYNEQFF.

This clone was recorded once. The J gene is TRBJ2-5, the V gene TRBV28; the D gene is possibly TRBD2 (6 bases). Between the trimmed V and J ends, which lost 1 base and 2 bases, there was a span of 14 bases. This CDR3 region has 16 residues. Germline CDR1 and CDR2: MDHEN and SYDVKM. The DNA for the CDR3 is TGTGCCAGCAGTTTATTGGCCCCGGCGGGGCAAGAGACCCAGTACTTC. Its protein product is CASSLLAPAGQETQYF.

The CDR3 sequence is CASSLRVSGGGDEQFF. The CDR3 DNA reads as TGTGCCAGCAGCTTACGGGTTAGCGGAGGGGGGGATGAGCAGTTCTTC. The V call is TRBV7-6, the J call TRBJ2-1; perhaps TRBD2 as D (7 bases). CDR1 SGHVS and CDR2 FNYEAQ come from the germline V gene. The V and J ends lost 2 bases and 8 bases respectively, with 19 bases between them. The length of the CDR3 is 16 residues.

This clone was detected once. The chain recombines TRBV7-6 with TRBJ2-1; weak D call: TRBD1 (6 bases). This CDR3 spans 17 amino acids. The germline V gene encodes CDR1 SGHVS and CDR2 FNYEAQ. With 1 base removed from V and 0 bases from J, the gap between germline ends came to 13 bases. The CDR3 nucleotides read TGTGCCAGCAGCTTAGGTGGGGGCCTCAGCTCCTACAATGAGCAGTTCTTC. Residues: CASSLGGGLSSYNEQFF.

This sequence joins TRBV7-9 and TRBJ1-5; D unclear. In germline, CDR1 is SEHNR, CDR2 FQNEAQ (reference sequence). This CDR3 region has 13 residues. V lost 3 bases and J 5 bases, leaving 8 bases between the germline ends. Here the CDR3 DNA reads TGTGCCAGCAGCTTTGGGCAGGATCAGCCCCAGCATTTT. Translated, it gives CASSFGQDQPQHF.

The CDR3 DNA sequence: TGCGCCAGCAGCCAAGTGGGAGGCCTCTCCGAGCAGTACTTC. Translation gives CASSQVGGLSEQYF. This chain connects TRBV4-3 to TRBJ2-7, with D possibly being TRBD2 (6 bases). In germline, CDR1 is LGHNA, CDR2 YSLEER. The V and J ends lost 1 base and 6 bases respectively, with 13 bases between them. This CDR3 is built from 14 residues.

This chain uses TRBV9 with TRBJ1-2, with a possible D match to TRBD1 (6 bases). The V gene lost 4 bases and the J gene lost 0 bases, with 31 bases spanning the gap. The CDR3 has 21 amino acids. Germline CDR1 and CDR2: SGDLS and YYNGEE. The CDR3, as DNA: TGTGCCAGCAGCAAAACCCCGCAGGCGCCGGGGACAAGGGGTCCTAACTATGGCTACACCTTC. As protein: CASSKTPQAPGTRGPNYGYTF.

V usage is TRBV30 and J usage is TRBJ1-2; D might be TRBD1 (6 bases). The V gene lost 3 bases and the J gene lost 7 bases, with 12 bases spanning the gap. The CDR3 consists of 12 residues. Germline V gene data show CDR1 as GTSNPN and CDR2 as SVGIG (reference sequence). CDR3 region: CAWSDRPFGYTF. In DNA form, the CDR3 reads TGTGCCTGGAGCGACAGGCCTTTTGGCTACACCTTC.

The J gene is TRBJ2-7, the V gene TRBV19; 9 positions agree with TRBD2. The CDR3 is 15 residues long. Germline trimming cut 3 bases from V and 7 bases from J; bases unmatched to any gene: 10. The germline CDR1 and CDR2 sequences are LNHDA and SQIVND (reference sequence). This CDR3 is CASSIRLAGKGEQYF. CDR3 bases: TGTGCCAGTAGTATTCGGCTAGCGGGGAAGGGGGAGCAGTACTTC.